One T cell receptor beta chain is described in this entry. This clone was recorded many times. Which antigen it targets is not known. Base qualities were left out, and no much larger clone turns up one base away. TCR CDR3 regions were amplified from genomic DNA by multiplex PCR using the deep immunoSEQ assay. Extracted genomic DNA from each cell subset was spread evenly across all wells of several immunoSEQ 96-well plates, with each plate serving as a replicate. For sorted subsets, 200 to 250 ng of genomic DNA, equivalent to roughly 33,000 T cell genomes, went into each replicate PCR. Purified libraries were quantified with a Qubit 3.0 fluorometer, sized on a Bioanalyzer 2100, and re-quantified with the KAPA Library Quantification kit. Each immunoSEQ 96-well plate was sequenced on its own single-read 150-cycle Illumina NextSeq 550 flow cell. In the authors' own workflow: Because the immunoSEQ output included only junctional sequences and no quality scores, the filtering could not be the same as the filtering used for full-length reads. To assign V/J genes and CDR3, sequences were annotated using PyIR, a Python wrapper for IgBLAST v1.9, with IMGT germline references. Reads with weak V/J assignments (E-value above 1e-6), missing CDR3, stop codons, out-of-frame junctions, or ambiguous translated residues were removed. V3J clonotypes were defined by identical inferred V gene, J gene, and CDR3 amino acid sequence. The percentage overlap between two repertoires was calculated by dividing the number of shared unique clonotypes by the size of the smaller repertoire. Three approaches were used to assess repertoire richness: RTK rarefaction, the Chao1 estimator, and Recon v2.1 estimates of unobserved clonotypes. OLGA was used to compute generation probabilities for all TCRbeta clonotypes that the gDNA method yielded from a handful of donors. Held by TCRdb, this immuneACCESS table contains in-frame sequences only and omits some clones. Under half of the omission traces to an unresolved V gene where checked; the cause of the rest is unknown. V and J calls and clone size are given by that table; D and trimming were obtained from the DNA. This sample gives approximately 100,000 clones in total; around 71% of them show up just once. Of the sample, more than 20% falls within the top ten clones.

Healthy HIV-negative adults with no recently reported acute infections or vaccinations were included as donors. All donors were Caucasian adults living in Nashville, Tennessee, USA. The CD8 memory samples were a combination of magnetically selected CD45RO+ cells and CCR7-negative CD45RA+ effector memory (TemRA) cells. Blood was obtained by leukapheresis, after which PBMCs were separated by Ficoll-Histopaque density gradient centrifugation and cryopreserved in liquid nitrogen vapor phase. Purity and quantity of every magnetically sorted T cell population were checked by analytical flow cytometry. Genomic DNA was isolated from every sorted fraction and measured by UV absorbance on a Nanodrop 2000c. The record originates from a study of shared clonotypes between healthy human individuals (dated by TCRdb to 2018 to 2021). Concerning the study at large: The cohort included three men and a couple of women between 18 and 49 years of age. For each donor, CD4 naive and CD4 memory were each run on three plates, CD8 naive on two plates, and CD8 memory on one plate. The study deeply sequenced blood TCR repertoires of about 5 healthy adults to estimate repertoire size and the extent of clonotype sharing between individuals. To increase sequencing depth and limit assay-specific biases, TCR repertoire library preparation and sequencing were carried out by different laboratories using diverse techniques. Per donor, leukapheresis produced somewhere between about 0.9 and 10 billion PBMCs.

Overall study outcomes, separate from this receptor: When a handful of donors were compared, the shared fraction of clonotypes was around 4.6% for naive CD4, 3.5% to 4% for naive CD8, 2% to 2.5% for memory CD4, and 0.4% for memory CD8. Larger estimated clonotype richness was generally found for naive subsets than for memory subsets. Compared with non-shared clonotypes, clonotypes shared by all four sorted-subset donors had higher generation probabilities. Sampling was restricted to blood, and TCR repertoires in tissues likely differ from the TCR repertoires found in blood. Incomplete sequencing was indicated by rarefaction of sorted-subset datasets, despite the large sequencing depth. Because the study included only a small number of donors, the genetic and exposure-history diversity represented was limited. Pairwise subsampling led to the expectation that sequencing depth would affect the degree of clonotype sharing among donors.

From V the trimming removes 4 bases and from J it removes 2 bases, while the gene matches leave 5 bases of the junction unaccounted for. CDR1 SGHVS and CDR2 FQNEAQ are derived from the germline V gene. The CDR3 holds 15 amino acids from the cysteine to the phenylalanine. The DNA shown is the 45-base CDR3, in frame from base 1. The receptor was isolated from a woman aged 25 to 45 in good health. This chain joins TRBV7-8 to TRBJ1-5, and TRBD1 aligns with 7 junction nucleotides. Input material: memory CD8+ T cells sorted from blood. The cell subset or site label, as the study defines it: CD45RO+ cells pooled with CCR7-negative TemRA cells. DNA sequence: TGTGCCAGCAGCTCGACAGGGTCAGGCAATCAGCCCCAGCATTTT. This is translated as CASSSTGSGNQPQHF.